The 21 T cell receptor beta chains listed next were all sequenced from one sample in a study of T cells in localized non-small cell lung cancer. Clones were read by immunoSEQ multiplex PCR, and TCRdb kept only the in-frame ones, dropping some. The repertoire holds tens of thousands of clones, with around four fifths as singletons. The specimen was peripheral blood, collected before any cancer treatment. The receptors stem from a female donor older than 55 with stage II squamous cell lung carcinoma.

This clone was seen only a few times. Compared with germline, one end of the junction differs, possibly owing to a read error. V is TRBV7-7 and J is TRBJ2-5, with 13 bases identical to TRBD2. CDR1 and CDR2 from the germline V gene are SSHAT and FNYEAQ (reference sequence). This CDR3 is built from 16 residues. CDR3 protein: CASSLGTSGAQETQYF. In nucleotides, the CDR3 is TGTGCTAGCAGCTTAGGGACTAGCGGGGCCCAAGAGACCCAGTACTTC.

The chain combines TRBV6-1 with TRBJ1-2, with D perhaps matching TRBD1 (6 bases). The germline V gene encodes CDR1 MNHNS and CDR2 SASEGT. The CDR3 sequence is 15 residues long. Between the trimmed V and J ends, which lost 7 bases and 4 bases, there was a span of 19 bases. This CDR3 is CASTRDILDSYGYTF. The CDR3, as DNA: TGTGCCAGCACTAGGGACATACTGGACTCCTATGGCTACACCTTC.

The chain uses TRBV6-6 and TRBJ1-1, with 7 nucleotides matching TRBD1. The CDR3 extends over 14 amino acids. The V gene end was trimmed by 7 bases and the J gene end by 4 bases; junction bases not matched to a gene: 9. CDR1 and CDR2 from the germline V gene are MNHNY and SVGAGI (reference sequence). Here the CDR3 DNA reads TGTGCCAGCACCCCTCGGAGGGGGCTCACTGAAGCTTTCTTT. This encodes CASTPRRGLTEAFF.

The rearrangement joins TRBV7-9 to TRBJ1-2; a possible D gene is TRBD1 (5 bases). Germline CDR1 reads SEHNR; CDR2 reads FQNEAQ (reference sequence). The V and J ends lost 2 bases and 8 bases respectively, with 15 bases between them. The CDR3 extends over 14 amino acids. The CDR3 sequence: CASSLLSGRIGYTF. The DNA for the CDR3 is TGTGCCAGCAGCTTACTTTCAGGGCGCATAGGCTACACCTTC.

The chain joins TRBV30 to TRBJ2-5; D possibly matches TRBD1 or TRBD2 (5 bases each). The CDR3 sequence is 14 residues long. CDR1 GTSNPN and CDR2 SVGIG come from the germline V gene (reference sequence). V was cut by 1 base and J by 5 bases, with 14 bases left in between. CDR3 in DNA: TGTGCCTGGAGTGGAGGGGCAGGGCAGGAGACCCAGTACTTC. Its protein product is CAWSGGAGQETQYF.

A single count supports this clone. The chain links TRBV7-2 to TRBJ2-2, with a possible D match to TRBD2 (5 bases). V gave up 4 bases and J gave up 3 bases, with 12 bases separating them. The CDR3 sequence is 15 residues long. CDR1 is SGHTA and CDR2 is FQGNSA in the germline V gene. As DNA, the CDR3 is TGTGCCAGCAGCTCGACTATCGGTGACACCGGGGAGCTGTTTTTT. Translating it yields CASSSTIGDTGELFF.

The gene calls are TRBV6-5 and TRBJ1-2, with 9 bases fitting TRBD1. Germline V lookup: CDR1 MNHEY, CDR2 SVGAGI. The CDR3 extends over 16 amino acids. V dropped 4 bases and J dropped 5; count of bases not matched to a gene: 11. CDR3 DNA: TGTGCCAGCAGTTCCTTTAACAGGGGGCTATATTATGGCTACACCTTC. It specifies CASSSFNRGLYYGYTF.

With respect to this clone: In the same sample, other DNA sequences code for this CDR3. The chain is built from TRBV7-9 and TRBJ2-2; unclear D gene. The CDR3 is 12 residues long. Germline lookup yields CDR1 SEHNR and CDR2 FQNEAQ (reference sequence). Trimming pared 2 bases from V and 2 bases from J, leaving 0 bases between. The CDR3 DNA is TGTGCCAGCAGCTTAAACACCGGGGAGCTGTTTTTT. Translation: CASSLNTGELFF.

In this sample, this clone turned up a few times. The V gene is TRBV6-1, the J gene TRBJ2-2; perhaps D is TRBD1 or TRBD2 (5 bases each). This CDR3 region has 15 residues. Germline CDR1 reads MNHNS; CDR2 reads SASEGT. Trimming left V 6 bases short and J 0 bases short, with 11 bases between. In DNA, the CDR3 is TGTGCCAGCAGCTCGGGACCGACGAACACCGGGGAGCTGTTTTTT. It yields the protein CASSSGPTNTGELFF.

V is TRBV9 and J is TRBJ2-6; weak D call: TRBD1 (6 bases). Trimming took off 0 bases at V and 0 bases at J, with 10 bases between the two ends. The CDR3 sequence is 17 residues long. The germline gives CDR1 SGDLS, CDR2 YYNGEE. CDR3 sequence (DNA): TGTGCCAGCAGCGTAGGACAGGCCAACTCTGGGGCCAACGTCCTGACTTTC. Translated, it gives CASSVGQANSGANVLTF.

The J gene is TRBJ1-1, the V gene TRBV18; 8 nucleotides align to TRBD1. V shed 3 bases and J 4 bases; nucleotides not matched to a gene: 10. Germline V gives CDR1 KGHSH, CDR2 LQKENI. The CDR3 covers 16 residues. This CDR3 is CASSPGQGIPSTEAFF. For the CDR3, the DNA is TGTGCCAGCTCACCCGGACAGGGCATCCCCAGCACTGAAGCTTTCTTT.

The chain is built from TRBV7-9 and TRBJ1-2; D is possibly TRBD1 (5 bases). The CDR3 contains 14 residues. V gave up 3 bases and J gave up 8 bases, with 16 bases separating them. The germline V gene has CDR1 SEHNR and CDR2 FQNEAQ (reference sequence). The CDR3 here is CASSFRQGLKGYTF. The CDR3, as DNA: TGTGCCAGCAGCTTTAGGCAGGGTTTGAAGGGCTACACCTTC.

This chain connects TRBV19 to TRBJ1-2; no definite D call. Germline CDR1 LNHDA, CDR2 SQIVND (reference sequence). The CDR3 sequence is 13 residues long. V was cut by 5 bases and J by 0 bases, with 7 bases left in between. CDR3 residues: CASSRASNYGYTF. CDR3 in DNA: TGTGCCAGTAGTCGGGCCTCTAACTATGGCTACACCTTC.

The rearrangement joins TRBV11-3 to TRBJ2-1, with 10 bases lining up with TRBD2. The CDR3 runs 15 residues. The V gene's germline CDR1 is SGHNT and CDR2 YENEEA. Trimming took 3 bases from V and 1 from J; bases not matched to a gene: 0. CDR3 loop: CASSFSGGSYNEQFF. The DNA of the CDR3 is TGTGCCAGCAGCTTTAGCGGGGGGTCCTACAATGAGCAGTTCTTC.

This clone was found a few times. The chain links TRBV5-1 to TRBJ1-4; D remains unclear. Germline V gene sequence: CDR1 SGHRS, CDR2 YFSETQ. CDR3 size: 16 residues. Deletions cut 0 bases from V and 7 bases from J, with 16 bases between. Here the CDR3 reads CASSLDSGSWTEKLFF. The CDR3 DNA reads TGCGCCAGCAGCTTGGACTCGGGGAGCTGGACTGAAAAACTGTTTTTT. Looking up the rest from reference TRBV5-1 and TRBJ1-4 gives the full variable domain: KAGVTQTPRYLIKTRGQQVTLSCSPISGHRSVSWYQQTPGQGLQFLFEYFSETQRNKGNFPGRFSGRQFSNSRSEMNVSTLELGDSALYLCASSLDSGSWTEKLFFGSGTQLSVL.

This clone was seen just once. The chain couples TRBV7-9 to TRBJ2-2; no definite D call. The CDR3 runs 14 residues. The germline V and J ends were trimmed by 3 bases and 3 bases, with 8 bases remaining between them. Germline-derived CDR1 and CDR2 are SEHNR and FQNEAQ (reference sequence). The CDR3 DNA sequence: TGTGCCAGCAGCTTGATAGGGCACACCGGGGAGCTGTTTTTT. Translating gives CASSLIGHTGELFF.

The chain carries TRBV5-6 and TRBJ1-1, with D tentatively TRBD1 (5 bases). The V end lost 4 bases, the J end lost 3 bases, and 16 bases lay between the germline ends. The CDR3 extends over 15 amino acids. In germline, CDR1 is SGHDT, CDR2 YYEEEE. CDR3 amino acids: CASSTRGLRHTEAFF. In nucleotides, the CDR3 is TGTGCCAGCAGCACCCGGGGCCTTCGGCACACTGAAGCTTTCTTT.

The J gene is TRBJ1-3, the V gene TRBV2, with no clear D. The CDR3 loop spans 14 amino acids. Per the germline V gene, CDR1 is SNHLY and CDR2 is FYNNEI. The V end lost 3 bases, the J end lost 1 base, and 7 bases lay between the germline ends. The CDR3 loop reads CASSEIGSGNTIYF. The CDR3, as DNA: TGTGCCAGCAGTGAGATAGGGTCTGGAAACACCATATATTTT.

This clone showed up just once. The rearrangement links TRBV7-7 to TRBJ2-5, with D possibly being TRBD1 or TRBD2 (7 bases each). Per germline, CDR1 SSHAT and CDR2 FNYEAQ (reference sequence). The V end lost 4 bases, the J end lost 3 bases, and 15 bases lay between the germline ends. The CDR3 has 15 amino acids. The CDR3 DNA reads as TGTGCCAGCAGCTCAAGACAGGGAGGGGAAGAGACCCAGTACTTC. Translating gives CASSSRQGGEETQYF.

The J gene is TRBJ2-5, the V gene TRBV7-2, with TRBD1 matching 12 bases. J was trimmed by 1 base and V by 5 bases; bases with no gene match: 5. Germline V CDR1 and CDR2: SGHTA, FQGNSA. This CDR3 has 16 amino acids. CDR3 DNA sequence: TGTGCCAGCAGCCCAGTGGGACAGGGGGCCCAAGAGACCCAGTACTTC. Its translation: CASSPVGQGAQETQYF.

V is TRBV5-4 and J is TRBJ2-3; possible D gene TRBD1, 7 bases. This CDR3 region has 17 residues. CDR1 and CDR2 (germline): SGHNT, YYREEE (reference sequence). Trimming shortened V by 2 bases and J by 0 bases, and 16 bases separated the two germline ends. This CDR3 is CASSFAGGPRSTDTQYF. The CDR3 DNA reads as TGTGCCAGCAGCTTCGCAGGGGGGCCTCGTAGCACAGATACGCAGTATTTT.